These 13 T cell receptor beta chains originate from one sample sequenced in a study of blood T cell repertoires in COVID-19. Sequencing used immunoSEQ multiplex PCR; TCRdb keeps in-frame clones, though not all of them. The sample lists 200,000 to 300,000 clones, around nine tenths occurring once. Sequencing used PBMCs or T cells enriched from blood (not recorded which). These receptors all stem from a woman between 40 and 55 years old who had been exposed to COVID-19.

This clone was observed once. The V gene is TRBV4-3, the J gene TRBJ2-1; D not resolved. With 6 bases removed from V and 0 bases from J, the gap between germline ends came to 6 bases. The CDR3 totals 13 residues. Germline CDR1 LGHNA, CDR2 YSLEER. DNA of the CDR3: TGCGCCAGCAGTGACTTCTCCTACAATGAGCAGTTCTTC. As protein: CASSDFSYNEQFF.

V usage is TRBV24-1 and J usage is TRBJ2-1; 8 bases are a match to TRBD1. The CDR3 is 16 residues long. CDR1 is KGHDR, CDR2 SFDVKD, per germline. V lost 4 bases and J lost 4; bases outside the gene matches: 8. The CDR3 sequence is CATSDPGQALYNEQFF. The CDR3 DNA is TGTGCCACCAGTGACCCGGGACAGGCACTATACAATGAGCAGTTCTTC.

This sequence joins TRBV7-9 and TRBJ1-1; the match to TRBD1 covers 8 bases. In germline, CDR1 is SEHNR, CDR2 FQNEAQ (reference sequence). This CDR3 contains 16 residues. The V segment lost 4 bases and the J segment 4 bases; nucleotides outside the gene matches: 11. In nucleotides, the CDR3 is TGTGCCAGCAGCTACGGCACCGGACAGGGTTCCACTGAAGCTTTCTTT. Protein: CASSYGTGQGSTEAFF.

The chain combines TRBV6-5 with TRBJ2-1, with 8 bases aligning to TRBD1. J was trimmed by 7 bases and V by 3 bases; bases with no gene match: 8. Germline CDR1 and CDR2: MNHEY and SVGAGI. This CDR3 region has 15 residues. Written as DNA, the CDR3 is TGTGCCAGCAGTTATGCAGGGGGCCTTAGGAATGAGCAGTTCTTC. Translation gives CASSYAGGLRNEQFF.

The rearrangement links TRBV28 to TRBJ1-2, with D possibly being TRBD1 (5 bases). The CDR3 is 14 residues long. Trimming shortened V by 6 bases and J by 4 bases, and 15 bases separated the two germline ends. The V gene's germline CDR1 is MDHEN and CDR2 SYDVKM. The CDR3, as DNA: TGTGCCAGCAGATTGCCCGGGGGTGGCTATGGCTACACCTTC. Translating it yields CASRLPGGGYGYTF.

The chain uses TRBV29-1 and TRBJ1-3; the D is unclear. The CDR3 spans 14 residues. Germline CDR1 and CDR2: SQVTM and ANQGSEA. V shed 3 bases and J shed 2 bases, with 11 bases lying between them. CDR3 bases: TGCAGCGTTGACGAATTCGGGGCTGGAAACACCATATATTTT. Its protein product is CSVDEFGAGNTIYF. The complete variable domain, with remaining parts taken from reference TRBV29-1 and TRBJ1-3, reads SAVISQKPSRDICQRGTSLTIQCQVDSQVTMMFWYRQQPGQSLTLIATANQGSEATYESGFVIDKFPISRPNLTFSTLTVSNMSPEDSSIYLCSVDEFGAGNTIYFGEGSWLTVV.

V gene TRBV14 combines with J gene TRBJ1-3; possibly TRBD1 for D (6 bases). Per the germline V gene, CDR1 is SGHDN and CDR2 is FVKESK. The germline V and J ends were trimmed by 6 bases and 4 bases, with 16 bases remaining between them. The length of the CDR3 is 15 residues. Here the CDR3 reads CASSQSWGLGNTIYF. The CDR3 DNA follows: TGTGCCAGCAGTCAATCATGGGGGCTCGGAAACACCATATATTTT.

The chain is built from TRBV18 and TRBJ1-2; D is possibly TRBD1 (6 bases). Per germline, CDR1 KGHSH and CDR2 LQKENI. This CDR3 has 17 residues. The germline V and J ends were trimmed by 7 bases and 1 base, with 22 bases remaining between them. Here the CDR3 DNA reads TGTGCCAGCTGTATAGACAGGAAAGAATCTCATAACTATGGCTACACCTTC. Amino acids: CASCIDRKESHNYGYTF.

DNA of the CDR3: TGTGCCAGCAGCTTGGCCTATGTAAATCAGCCCCAGCATTTT. Encoded protein: CASSLAYVNQPQHF. The chain has TRBV5-5 and TRBJ1-5; D gene uncertain. CDR3 length equals 14 residues. The germline CDR1 and CDR2 sequences are SGHKS and YYEKEE (reference sequence). Trimming took 0 bases from V and 4 from J, leaving 8 bases between them.

This clone was counted once. V and J are TRBV27 and TRBJ2-1, with TRBD2 matching over 10 bases. The germline V gene has CDR1 MNHEY and CDR2 SMNVEV (reference sequence). The CDR3 spans 16 residues. Trimming at V came to 7 bases and at J to 8 bases, leaving 14 bases not matched to a gene. The CDR3 loop reads CASTRATGTSDHEQFF. In DNA form, the CDR3 reads TGTGCCAGCACCCGAGCTACCGGGACTAGCGACCATGAGCAGTTCTTC.

The rearrangement links TRBV5-8 to TRBJ1-5; D is unclear. V was clipped by 3 bases and J by 5 bases, with 15 bases between them. The length of the CDR3 is 15 residues. The germline CDR1 and CDR2 sequences are SGHTS and YDEGEE. The CDR3 DNA is TGTGCCAGCAGCTCGACCAGCTTTGGGCATCAGCCCCAGCATTTT. This translates into CASSSTSFGHQPQHF.

This rearrangement joins TRBV12-3 or TRBV12-4 to TRBJ2-1; D possibly corresponds to TRBD2 (5 bases). The V end lost 10 bases, the J end lost 5 bases, and 12 bases lay between the germline ends. This CDR3 comprises 12 residues. CDR3 loop: CATSPGNNEQFF. CDR3 in DNA: TGTGCCACCTCCCCGGGGAACAATGAGCAGTTCTTC.

The chain combines TRBV10-3 with TRBJ1-2; weak D call: TRBD1 (6 bases). V was pared by 1 base and J by 0 bases, with 12 bases between. The CDR3 sequence is 16 residues long. Germline lookup yields CDR1 ENHRY and CDR2 SYGVKD. CDR3 protein: CAISELDRLANYGYTF. DNA for the CDR3: TGTGCCATCAGTGAGTTAGACAGGCTAGCTAACTATGGCTACACCTTC.